This TCR beta chain was recovered during a study of cytomegalovirus exposure and HLA in healthy donors. Vbeta (60) and Jbeta (13) primers were used in the PCR. The protocol was immunoSEQ multiplex PCR, while the TCRdb copy is restricted to in-frame clones and leaves out a portion. The sample has about 90,000 clones, 55% to 85% seen once; the top ten hold approximately 15%. The specimen sequenced was PBMCs. This TCR was recovered from a woman aged 18 to 35 in good health and CMV-seropositive.

CDR3 amino acids: CASSQRTGGTYEQYF. CDR3 DNA sequence: TGCGCCAGCAGCCAAAGGACAGGGGGAACCTACGAGCAGTACTTC. This chain joins TRBV4-3 and TRBJ2-7; 10 nucleotides agree with TRBD1. V lost 2 bases, J lost 2 bases, and 3 bases stayed unmatched. This CDR3 has 15 residues. From germline, CDR1 is LGHNA and CDR2 YSLEER.